Following are 4 T cell receptor beta chains from one sample sequenced in a study of cytomegalovirus exposure and HLA in healthy donors. PCR amplification relied on 60 Vbeta primers (plus 13 Jbeta primers). Produced via immunoSEQ multiplex PCR; TCRdb's table is partial and in-frame only. The clone table shows some 130,000 clones, with the ten largest holding approximately 1.6%. What was sequenced was PBMCs. The receptors derive from a man aged 18-30 years in good health and CMV-seronegative.

The genes are TRBV5-4 and TRBJ2-7; a weak D match, TRBD2 (6 bases). V was pared by 4 bases and J by 3 bases, with 14 bases between. The CDR3 runs to 14 residues. The V gene's germline CDR1 is SGHNT and CDR2 YYREEE (reference sequence). In nucleotides, the CDR3 is TGTGCCAGCAGCCACGCGGGACCGAACTACGAGCAGTACTTC. This sequence encodes CASSHAGPNYEQYF.

The chain links TRBV28 to TRBJ1-4; D remains unclear. CDR3 length: 17 residues. V dropped 6 bases and J dropped 4 bases, with 21 bases sitting between them. Germline loops: CDR1 MDHEN, CDR2 SYDVKM. CDR3 region: CASSRSGNTGFNEKLFF. The CDR3 region has the DNA TGTGCCAGCAGCCGCAGCGGTAACACCGGATTTAATGAAAAACTGTTTTTT.

The V call is TRBV25-1, the J call TRBJ2-7, with D unclear. Trimming removed 5 bases at V and 6 bases at J, with 11 bases between. The germline gives CDR1 MGHDK, CDR2 SYGVNS. The CDR3 covers 12 residues. CDR3 nucleotides: TGTGCCAGCAGTCCCGTTGGAGCCGAGCAGTACTTC. Its protein product is CASSPVGAEQYF.

CDR3 nucleotide sequence: TGTGCCAGCACCTCGGGACTAACGGCTAATACGCAGTATTTT. Amino acids: CASTSGLTANTQYF. J is TRBJ2-3 and V is TRBV5-4, with 7 nucleotides matching TRBD2. The CDR3 totals 14 residues. V lost 6 bases, J lost 7 bases, and 11 bases stayed unmatched. Germline V lookup: CDR1 SGHNT, CDR2 YYREEE (reference sequence).